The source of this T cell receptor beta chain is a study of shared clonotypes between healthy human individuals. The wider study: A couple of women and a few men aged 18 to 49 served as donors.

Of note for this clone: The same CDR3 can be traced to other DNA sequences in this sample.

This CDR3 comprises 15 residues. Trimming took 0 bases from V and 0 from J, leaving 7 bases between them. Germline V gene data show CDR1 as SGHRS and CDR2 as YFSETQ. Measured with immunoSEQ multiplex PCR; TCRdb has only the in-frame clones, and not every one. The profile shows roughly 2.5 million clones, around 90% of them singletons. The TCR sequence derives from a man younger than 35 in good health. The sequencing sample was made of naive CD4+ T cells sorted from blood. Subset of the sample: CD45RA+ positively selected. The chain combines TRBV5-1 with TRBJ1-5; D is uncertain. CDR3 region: CASSLGAGSNQPQHF. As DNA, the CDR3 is TGCGCCAGCAGCTTGGGGGCTGGTAGCAATCAGCCCCAGCATTTT.